These 19 T cell receptor beta chains came from one sample sequenced in a study of T cells in Graves' hyperthyroidism and ophthalmopathy. Regions amplified from RNA transcripts were the TCR beta CDR3 regions. Primed by the HTBI set, a first-round RT-PCR was run on the TCR CDR3. TCRdb reanalysed the multiplex PCR reads using MiXCR and keeps one entry per CDR3 protein. The table lists 250,000 to 400,000 distinct CDR3 sequences, roughly 15% of them singletons. The specimen sequenced was blood. The receptors were gathered from a woman aged 40 to 50 with Graves' ophthalmopathy.

This clonotype was seen many times. The V gene is TRBV6-6, the J gene TRBJ1-3, with a possible D match to TRBD1 (5 bases). The V gene's germline CDR1 is MNHNY and CDR2 SVGAGI (reference sequence). V lost 0 bases to trimming and J lost 0 bases, with 9 bases between them. The CDR3 spans 16 residues. The CDR3 DNA reads as TGTGCCAGCAGTTACTCACAGGCAAGCTCTGGAAACACCATATATTTT. As protein: CASSYSQASSGNTIYF.

There are a few counts of this clonotype. The chain employs TRBV7-8 and TRBJ1-6; D is undetermined. The V end was cut by 5 bases, the J end by 14 bases, with 22 bases between. Germline V CDR1 and CDR2: SGHVS, FQNEAQ. CDR3 length equals 15 residues. CDR3 loop: CASSQARGWELALHF. CDR3 DNA sequence: TGTGCCAGCAGCCAAGCCCGGGGATGGGAGTTGGCCCTCCACTTT.

The CDR3 region is CASSQPPGQGKSYEQYF. The CDR3, as DNA: TGTGCCAGCAGCCAGCCACCGGGACAGGGAAAATCCTACGAGCAGTACTTC. This chain joins TRBV14 and TRBJ2-7; 9 bases agree with TRBD1. Trimming took 3 bases from V and 1 from J; bases not matched to a gene: 10. The germline gives CDR1 SGHDN, CDR2 FVKESK. This CDR3 has 17 residues. The variable domain in full, with the rest retrieved from reference TRBV14 and TRBJ2-7, is EAGVTQFPSHSVIEKGQTVTLRCDPISGHDNLYWYRRVMGKEIKFLLHFVKESKQDESGMPNNRFLAERTGGTYSTLKVQPAELEDSGVYFCASSQPPGQGKSYEQYFGPGTRLTVT.

The chain employs TRBV3-1 and TRBJ1-4; unclear D gene. The ends were cut back, 1 base at V and 1 base at J, with 7 bases in the middle. The CDR3 spans 15 residues. Germline loops: CDR1 LGHDT, CDR2 YNNKEL (reference sequence). CDR3 amino acids: CASSQASQTNEKLFF. For the CDR3, the DNA is TGTGCCAGCAGCCAAGCTTCGCAAACTAATGAAAAACTGTTTTTT.

This rearrangement joins TRBV19 to TRBJ1-1, with D perhaps matching TRBD1 (6 bases). V was pared by 4 bases and J by 7 bases, with 13 bases between. The CDR3 loop spans 13 amino acids. CDR1 is LNHDA, CDR2 SQIVND, per germline (reference sequence). The CDR3 protein is CASSTGEYDEAFF. The CDR3 bases are TGTGCCAGTAGTACAGGGGAGTATGATGAAGCTTTCTTT. The full variable domain, rest sourced from reference TRBV19 and TRBJ1-1, is DGGITQSPKYLFRKEGQNVTLSCEQNLNHDAMYWYRQDPGQGLRLIYYSQIVNDFQKGDIAEGYSVSREKKESFPLTVTSAQKNPTAFYLCASSTGEYDEAFFGQGTRLTVV.

The V and J genes are TRBV5-5 and TRBJ1-2; D call uncertain. The V gene's germline CDR1 is SGHKS and CDR2 YYEKEE (reference sequence). This CDR3 is built from 13 residues. The ends were cut back, 0 bases at V and 1 base at J, with 4 bases in the middle. The CDR3 region has the DNA TGTGCCAGCAGCTTGGCAGATAACTATGGCTACACCTTC. It encodes CASSLADNYGYTF.

This clonotype was picked up a small number of times. This chain connects TRBV13 to TRBJ1-3; maybe TRBD1 (5 bases). The CDR3 has 15 amino acids. The germline V gene has CDR1 PRHDT and CDR2 FYEKMQ (reference sequence). Trimming removed 8 bases from V and 1 base from J, with 15 bases in between. The CDR3 loop reads CASGRAEDSGNTIYF. The CDR3, as DNA: TGTGCCAGCGGCAGGGCGGAGGATTCTGGAAACACCATATATTTT.

A note on this clonotype: This could be a read error, since a much larger clone is one nucleotide away. The rearrangement joins TRBV7-9 to TRBJ2-1; D uncertain. The CDR3 loop spans 14 amino acids. CDR1 is SEHNR and CDR2 is FQNEAQ in the germline V gene (reference sequence). The CDR3 DNA reads as TGTGCCAGCAGCGGATGGGTTTTGGGGAATGGGCAGTTCTTC. Its protein product is CASSGWVLGNGQFF.

This chain uses TRBV5-4 with TRBJ2-5, with TRBD1 identical over 10 bases. The CDR3 totals 15 residues. With V trimmed by 2 bases and J by 4 bases, 5 bases remained unmatched. Looked up from germline, CDR1 is SGHNT and CDR2 is YYREEE (reference sequence). CDR3 loop: CASSFRTGGAETQYF. The CDR3 bases are TGTGCCAGCAGCTTCAGGACAGGGGGAGCAGAGACCCAGTACTTC.

V and J are TRBV4-1 and TRBJ1-4; D gene unclear. The V gene's germline CDR1 is MGHRA and CDR2 YSYEKL. The CDR3 is 14 residues long. The V and J ends lost 4 bases and 4 bases respectively, with 10 bases between them. DNA for the CDR3: TGCGCCAGCAGCCTAGCGGGGTTTAATGAAAAACTGTTTTTT. Translating it yields CASSLAGFNEKLFF.

J is TRBJ2-7 and V is TRBV6-5, with TRBD2 matching 9 bases. The CDR3 has 15 residues. With V trimmed by 0 bases and J by 3 bases, 3 bases remained unmatched. The V gene's germline CDR1 is MNHEY and CDR2 SVGAGI. The CDR3 spells CASSYSLRGGYEQYF. CDR3 in DNA: TGTGCCAGCAGTTACTCATTGCGGGGGGGCTACGAGCAGTACTTC.

This clonotype was seen ten or more times. The chain uses TRBV7-2 and TRBJ2-7; D remains unclear. Trimming took off 0 bases at V and 3 bases at J, with 18 bases between the two ends. CDR3 size: 17 residues. CDR1 and CDR2 from the germline V gene are SGHTA and FQGNSA. The CDR3 DNA is TGTGCCAGCAGCTTAGCGGTAACTGACTGGGAAGGCTACGAGCAGTACTTC. This encodes CASSLAVTDWEGYEQYF.

This clonotype was seen many times. The chain uses TRBV5-1 and TRBJ1-1; no reliable D call. The germline V gene encodes CDR1 SGHRS and CDR2 YFSETQ. The CDR3 extends over 13 amino acids. The V and J ends lost 0 bases and 8 bases respectively, with 11 bases between them. This CDR3 reads CASSLVGTPEAFF. CDR3 nucleotides: TGCGCCAGCAGCTTGGTTGGTACTCCCGAAGCTTTCTTT.

The V gene is TRBV7-2, the J gene TRBJ1-2, with D maybe TRBD1 (5 bases). CDR3 length equals 16 residues. Germline loops: CDR1 SGHTA, CDR2 FQGNSA. V was clipped by 4 bases and J by 4 bases, with 19 bases between them. The CDR3 DNA reads as TGTGCCAGCAGCTCACCGGGGGGTTTGGGTGGCTATGGCTACACCTTC. Its protein is CASSSPGGLGGYGYTF. The complete variable domain, with remaining parts taken from reference TRBV7-2 and TRBJ1-2, reads GAGVSQSPSNKVTEKGKDVELRCDPISGHTALYWYRQSLGQGLEFLIYFQGNSAPDKSGLPSDRFSAERTGGSVSTLTIQRTQQEDSAVYLCASSSPGGLGGYGYTFGSGTRLTVV.

This clonotype was seen many times. The rearrangement joins TRBV20-1 to TRBJ2-7; 12 nucleotides agree with TRBD1. CDR3 length equals 14 residues. The germline gives CDR1 DFQATT, CDR2 SNEGSKA (reference sequence). The ends lost 0 bases at V and 5 bases at J; junction bases unmatched: 2. DNA for the CDR3: TGCAGTGCTAGAGAGGGGACAGGGGGCAACGAGCAGTACTTC. Protein: CSAREGTGGNEQYF.

The table lists this clonotype with many counts. The rearrangement uses TRBV10-3 and TRBJ1-2; D remains unclear. Trimming removed 7 bases from V and 8 bases from J, with 17 bases in between. The CDR3 is made up of 13 amino acids. CDR1 ENHRY and CDR2 SYGVKD come from the germline V gene. The CDR3 sequence is CAIKVREESGYTF. Here the CDR3 DNA reads TGTGCCATCAAAGTTAGAGAGGAAAGCGGCTACACCTTC.

In this sample, this clonotype turned up many times. V usage is TRBV6-5 and J usage is TRBJ1-1; D is uncertain. V lost 2 bases to trimming and J lost 3 bases, with 7 bases between them. Germline CDR1 and CDR2: MNHEY and SVGAGI. CDR3 size: 13 residues. The CDR3 sequence: CASSYEKYTEAFF. The CDR3, as DNA: TGTGCCAGCAGTTACGAGAAATACACTGAAGCTTTCTTT.

This clonotype was seen at least ten times. The chain recombines TRBV2 with TRBJ1-5; D is ambiguous. The ends were cut back, 4 bases at V and 0 bases at J, with 7 bases in the middle. The CDR3 length is 14 residues. Germline V gene sequence: CDR1 SNHLY, CDR2 FYNNEI. The CDR3 nucleotides are TGTGCCAGCAGTGGACCGACTAGCAATCAGCCCCAGCATTTT. Translating it yields CASSGPTSNQPQHF. Filled out from reference TRBV2 and TRBJ1-5, the complete variable domain reads EPEVTQTPSHQVTQMGQEVILRCVPISNHLYFYWYRQILGQKVEFLVSFYNNEISEKSEIFDDQFSVERPDGSNFTLKIRSTKLEDSAMYFCASSGPTSNQPQHFGDGTRLSIL.

In this sample, this clonotype turned up once. This chain links TRBV4-1 with TRBJ1-2; no clear D. Germline CDR1 reads MGHRA; CDR2 reads YSYEKL. V was shortened by 1 base and J by 4 bases, with 10 bases between the two germline ends. CDR3 size: 14 residues. The CDR3: CASSQAVGSYGYTF. The DNA for the CDR3 is TGCGCCAGCAGCCAAGCGGTAGGGAGCTATGGCTACACCTTC.